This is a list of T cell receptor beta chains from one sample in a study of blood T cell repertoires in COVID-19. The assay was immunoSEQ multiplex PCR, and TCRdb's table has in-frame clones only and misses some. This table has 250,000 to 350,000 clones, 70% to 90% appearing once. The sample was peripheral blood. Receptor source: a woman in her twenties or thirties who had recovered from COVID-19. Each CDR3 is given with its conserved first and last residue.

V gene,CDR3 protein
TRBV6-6,CASSQGADYGYTF
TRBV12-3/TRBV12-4,CASSWTLYGYTF
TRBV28,CASPRGGRIVNEQFF
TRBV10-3,CAISEPGQGGYEQYF
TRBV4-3,CASSQAGTFYNEQFF
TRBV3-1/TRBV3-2,CASSQELPGGSYEQYF
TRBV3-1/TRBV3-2,CASSQGTGTQYF
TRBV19,CASTRGGRGYGYTF
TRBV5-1,CASSLAGGDYGYTF
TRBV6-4,CASSATPGQHNEQFF
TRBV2,CASRETGFDGYTF
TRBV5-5,CASSYRGADTQYF
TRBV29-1,CSVAGQGFREQYF
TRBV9,CASSGGTGPGANVLTF
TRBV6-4,CASSPLPQLAGGNNEQFF
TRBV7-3,CASSFTQWLGVQETQYF
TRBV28,CASTSPPRETQYF